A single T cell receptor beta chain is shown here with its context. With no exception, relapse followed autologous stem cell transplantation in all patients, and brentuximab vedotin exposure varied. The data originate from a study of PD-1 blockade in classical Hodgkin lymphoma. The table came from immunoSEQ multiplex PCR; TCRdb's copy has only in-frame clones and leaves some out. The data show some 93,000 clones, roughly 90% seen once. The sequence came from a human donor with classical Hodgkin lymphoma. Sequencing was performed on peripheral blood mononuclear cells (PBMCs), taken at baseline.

The CDR3 sequence is CASSQSGLASFYEQYF. The DNA for the CDR3 is TGTGCCAGCAGCCAATCTGGACTAGCGAGCTTCTACGAGCAGTACTTC. This chain connects TRBV14 to TRBJ2-7, with TRBD2 matching over 9 bases. The germline V gene has CDR1 SGHDN and CDR2 FVKESK. The CDR3 totals 16 residues. With 2 bases clipped from V and 3 bases from J, the junction kept 8 bases outside the gene matches. Full variable domain (rest looked up from reference TRBV14 and TRBJ2-7): EAGVTQFPSHSVIEKGQTVTLRCDPISGHDNLYWYRRVMGKEIKFLLHFVKESKQDESGMPNNRFLAERTGGTYSTLKVQPAELEDSGVYFCASSQSGLASFYEQYFGPGTRLTVT.